This T cell receptor (beta chain) was identified during a study of T cells after yellow fever vaccination. Study-wide context: Some fractions had low cell numbers, and these were prepared with SMART-Seq v4 Ultra Low Input.

5'RACE template switching generated TCR cDNA, adding a universal primer site and UMIs. TCRdb ran MiXCR on the 5' RACE reads and lists one entry per CDR3 protein. The table records about 120,000 distinct CDR3 sequences, approximately 8.4% of them present only once. Germline trimming cut 6 bases from V and 7 bases from J; bases unmatched to any gene: 8. CDR1 is SGHDT and CDR2 is YYEEEE in the germline V gene. The CDR3 has 13 residues. The sample holds many counts of this clonotype. Source: CD8+ T cells sorted from PBMCs, taken 45 days after the yellow fever booster vaccination. This clonotype originated in a man under 40 who received the YFV17D yellow fever vaccine. The V gene is TRBV5-6, the J gene TRBJ2-5; 8 bases line up with TRBD2. Written as DNA, the CDR3 is TGTGCCAGCATCCACGGGACTAGTGGGACCCAGTACTTC. It is translated as CASIHGTSGTQYF.